Following are 25 T cell receptor beta chains from one sample sequenced in a study of T cell responses to AZD1222 COVID-19 vaccine. TCRdb's table, derived via immunoSEQ multiplex PCR, lists solely in-frame clones and lacks some. The repertoire holds roughly 93,000 clones, with roughly nine tenths as singletons. The sequences come from peripheral blood, collected on day 0 of AZD1222 vaccination. All receptors derive from an adult in good health.

This clone has just one count. The chain uses TRBV5-1 and TRBJ1-2; D gene unclear. The V end lost 5 bases, the J end lost 4 bases, and 15 bases lay between the germline ends. This CDR3 has 14 residues. Germline assignment: CDR1 SGHRS and CDR2 YFSETQ. As DNA, the CDR3 is TGCGCCAGCAGGCTTGGTGAGGGCTTCTATGGCTACACCTTC. Amino acid sequence: CASRLGEGFYGYTF.

The chain uses TRBV19 and TRBJ1-2; D gene uncertain. V lost 1 base and J 4 bases, leaving 10 bases between the germline ends. CDR1 is LNHDA, CDR2 SQIVND, per germline (reference sequence). The CDR3 length is 14 residues. CDR3 nucleotides: TGTGCCAGTAGTATAGTTGTACGGGTCTATGGCTACACCTTC. Protein: CASSIVVRVYGYTF. Complete variable domain (other parts from reference TRBV19 and TRBJ1-2): DGGITQSPKYLFRKEGQNVTLSCEQNLNHDAMYWYRQDPGQGLRLIYYSQIVNDFQKGDIAEGYSVSREKKESFPLTVTSAQKNPTAFYLCASSIVVRVYGYTFGSGTRLTVV.

CDR3: CASSYTIGQPFGYTF. In DNA, the CDR3 is TGTGCCAGCAGTTACACCATAGGACAGCCTTTTGGCTACACCTTC. The chain uses TRBV6-5 and TRBJ1-2; TRBD1 is a possible D gene (6 bases). The germline V gene encodes CDR1 MNHEY and CDR2 SVGAGI. The CDR3 has 15 residues. V was cut by 2 bases and J by 7 bases, with 17 bases left in between.

This clone was seen just once. The chain has TRBV15 and TRBJ1-2; D unresolved. Trimming took 6 bases from V and 6 from J, leaving 5 bases between them. Per the germline V gene, CDR1 is LNHNV and CDR2 is YYDKDF (reference sequence). This CDR3 has 10 amino acids. The CDR3 nucleotides read TGTGCCACCAGGGGTAATGGCTACACCTTC. Translating gives CATRGNGYTF.

V is TRBV7-2 and J is TRBJ2-3; 8 positions agree with TRBD1. Germline CDR1 and CDR2: SGHTA and FQGNSA. The CDR3 has 16 residues. V dropped 5 bases and J dropped 0; count of bases not matched to a gene: 7. CDR3 protein: CASSSGQGLSTDTQYF. CDR3 in DNA: TGTGCCAGCAGCAGTGGACAGGGCTTGAGCACAGATACGCAGTATTTT.

The V and J genes are TRBV6-5 and TRBJ1-1, with D unresolved. The germline V gene encodes CDR1 MNHEY and CDR2 SVGAGI. This CDR3 region has 11 residues. The V end lost 8 bases, the J end lost 6 bases, and 10 bases lay between the germline ends. As DNA, the CDR3 is TGTGCCAGCTCCCGCCTGGCTGAAGCTTTCTTT. Translation gives CASSRLAEAFF.

This sequence joins TRBV5-1 and TRBJ1-2; maybe TRBD1 (6 bases). V was shortened by 3 bases and J by 7 bases, with 13 bases between the two germline ends. CDR3 length: 13 residues. CDR1 is SGHRS, CDR2 YFSETQ, per germline. CDR3 amino acids: CASSSDSGVGYTF. The DNA for the CDR3 is TGCGCCAGCAGCTCGGATTCAGGGGTTGGCTACACCTTC.

This rearrangement joins TRBV10-3 to TRBJ1-2; D unresolved. V was trimmed by 3 bases and J by 7 bases, leaving 6 bases between them. Germline CDR1 ENHRY, CDR2 SYGVKD. CDR3 length equals 11 residues. CDR3 DNA: TGTGCCATCAGTGAAGGGATTGGCTACACCTTC. Translation gives CAISEGIGYTF.

The chain uses TRBV4-2 and TRBJ1-2, with D possibly TRBD1 on 6 matching bases. V lost 2 bases, J lost 5 bases, and 6 bases lay in between. CDR3 length: 12 residues. The V gene's germline CDR1 is LGHNA and CDR2 YNFKEQ. The CDR3 DNA sequence: TGTGCCAGCAGCCAAACAGGGTATGGCTACACCTTC. It yields the protein CASSQTGYGYTF.

V gene TRBV12-3 or TRBV12-4 combines with J gene TRBJ1-1; TRBD1 matches 7 bases. This CDR3 is 13 amino acids long. V dropped 6 bases and J dropped 5; count of bases not matched to a gene: 6. DNA for the CDR3: TGTGCCAGCAGCCTGACAGGGTGGACTGAAGCTTTCTTT. Translation: CASSLTGWTEAFF.

The DNA of the CDR3 is TGTGCCACCGGTGGTCTCAACCAAGAGACCCAGTACTTC. This sequence encodes CATGGLNQETQYF. The chain recombines TRBV25-1 with TRBJ2-5; no reliable D call. CDR3 length: 13 residues. Germline-derived CDR1 and CDR2 are MGHDK and SYGVNS. Trimming pared 10 bases from V and 0 bases from J, leaving 12 bases between.

This sequence joins TRBV6-2 or TRBV6-3 and TRBJ2-5; tentatively, D is TRBD1 or TRBD2 (5 bases each). In germline, CDR1 is MNHEY, CDR2 SVGEGT. The CDR3 length is 14 residues. The V end was cut by 2 bases, the J end by 5 bases, with 12 bases between. The CDR3 nucleotides read TGTGCCAGCAGTTACCTGGGGGAGAGGGAGACCCAGTACTTC. Encoded protein: CASSYLGERETQYF.

This rearrangement joins TRBV6-5 to TRBJ1-4, with D hard to call. This CDR3 is 13 amino acids long. The germline gives CDR1 MNHEY, CDR2 SVGAGI. The V end lost 0 bases, the J end lost 11 bases, and 10 bases lay between the germline ends. CDR3 sequence: CASSYSKGGKLFF. The CDR3 DNA reads as TGTGCCAGCAGTTACTCGAAGGGAGGGAAACTGTTTTTT.

The V call is TRBV25-1, the J call TRBJ1-1; D is perhaps TRBD1 (5 bases). V lost 1 base and J lost 11, with 17 bases in between. Germline CDR1 is MGHDK and CDR2 is SYGVNS. The length of the CDR3 is 14 residues. The CDR3 sequence is CASSESGQGGRAFF. CDR3 sequence (DNA): TGTGCCAGCAGTGAATCGGGGCAGGGAGGAAGGGCTTTCTTT. Full variable domain (outside the CDR3, taken from reference TRBV25-1 and TRBJ1-1): EADIYQTPRYLVIGTGKKITLECSQTMGHDKMYWYQQDPGMELHLIHYSYGVNSTEKGDLSSESTVSRIRTEHFPLTLESARPSHTSQYLCASSESGQGGRAFFGQGTRLTVV.

This chain joins TRBV6-5 and TRBJ1-2; possible D gene TRBD1, 5 bases. V was pared by 2 bases and J by 8 bases, with 18 bases between. The CDR3 sequence is 15 residues long. In germline, CDR1 is MNHEY, CDR2 SVGAGI. CDR3 nucleotides: TGTGCCAGCAGTTACCTCGGACACAGCCTGGGGGGCTACACCTTC. Amino acid sequence: CASSYLGHSLGGYTF.

This chain links TRBV19 with TRBJ2-7, with a possible D match to TRBD1 (5 bases). The CDR3 loop spans 13 amino acids. V lost 5 bases and J lost 4, with 12 bases in between. Germline V gene lookup returns CDR1 LNHDA and CDR2 SQIVND (reference sequence). In DNA form, the CDR3 reads TGTGCCAGTAGTCTACGCGACAGTTACGAGCAGTACTTC. Translated: CASSLRDSYEQYF.

This chain links TRBV5-5 with TRBJ1-1, with TRBD1 as a possible D gene (5 bases). The CDR3 covers 15 residues. Looked up from germline, CDR1 is SGHKS and CDR2 is YYEKEE (reference sequence). V was pared by 0 bases and J by 7 bases, with 16 bases between. For the CDR3, the DNA is TGTGCCAGCAGCTTGGTATTCGGGGACTTGGTTGAAGCTTTCTTT. Amino acids: CASSLVFGDLVEAFF.

The J gene is TRBJ2-7, the V gene TRBV19; 9 bases agree with TRBD1. CDR1 LNHDA and CDR2 SQIVND come from the germline V gene (reference sequence). V was pared by 10 bases and J by 3 bases, with 13 bases of the junction left unmatched. The CDR3 has 15 residues. CDR3 nucleotide sequence: TGTGCCAATATGGGCAACCGGGACAGGGTCTACGAGCAGTACTTC. The encoded protein is CANMGNRDRVYEQYF.

This clone appeared a single time. The CDR3 protein is CASNALGVVQETQYF. CDR3 in DNA: TGTGCCAGTAACGCCCTCGGGGTTGTCCAAGAGACCCAGTACTTC. The V call is TRBV19, the J call TRBJ2-5; D might be TRBD2 (5 bases). The CDR3 spans 15 residues. Trimming cost V 7 bases and J 1 base, with 16 bases left between them. The germline CDR1 and CDR2 sequences are LNHDA and SQIVND (reference sequence).

This chain links TRBV19 with TRBJ2-2; D possibly corresponds to TRBD1 (6 bases). V shed 0 bases and J shed 4 bases, with 6 bases lying between them. From germline, CDR1 is LNHDA and CDR2 SQIVND (reference sequence). CDR3 size: 14 residues. DNA of the CDR3: TGTGCCAGTAGTATAGACAGGGGCACCGGGGAGCTGTTTTTT. Its translation: CASSIDRGTGELFF.

V usage is TRBV19 and J usage is TRBJ1-5, with D possibly matching TRBD1 (6 bases). CDR1 LNHDA and CDR2 SQIVND come from the germline V gene (reference sequence). V lost 10 bases and J 1 base, leaving 17 bases between the germline ends. This CDR3 contains 15 residues. In nucleotides, the CDR3 is TGTGCCACCCAGGGGTTTGGGGGAAGCAATCAGCCCCAGCATTTT. Translated: CATQGFGGSNQPQHF.

The chain links TRBV7-9 to TRBJ2-7; D might be TRBD2 (5 bases). The length of the CDR3 is 14 residues. Germline CDR1 reads SEHNR; CDR2 reads FQNEAQ (reference sequence). V lost 5 bases and J lost 4, with 15 bases in between. As DNA, the CDR3 is TGTGCCAGCAGCCCCACGATAGGGAGATACGAGCAGTACTTC. Residues: CASSPTIGRYEQYF.

This chain joins TRBV6-5 and TRBJ1-6, with D perhaps TRBD1 (6 bases). This CDR3 has 13 residues. Germline V lookup: CDR1 MNHEY, CDR2 SVGAGI. V was cut by 7 bases and J by 8 bases, with 12 bases left in between. CDR3 residues: CASITRTDSPLHF. Here the CDR3 DNA reads TGTGCCAGCATCACTAGGACAGATTCACCCCTCCACTTT.

The chain is built from TRBV2 and TRBJ2-1, with a tentative D call TRBD2 (5 bases). V lost 2 bases and J lost 0, with 8 bases in between. CDR3 length equals 15 residues. CDR1 is SNHLY and CDR2 is FYNNEI in the germline V gene. The CDR3 protein is CASSEMGSSYNEQFF. CDR3 bases: TGTGCCAGCAGTGAAATGGGGAGCTCCTACAATGAGCAGTTCTTC.

In nucleotides, the CDR3 is TGTGCCAGCAGCTCTCAATATCAGCCCCAGCATTTT. Encoded protein: CASSSQYQPQHF. The chain uses TRBV13 and TRBJ1-5; no reliable D call. In germline, CDR1 is PRHDT, CDR2 FYEKMQ (reference sequence). The length of the CDR3 is 12 residues. Trimming removed 4 bases at V and 5 bases at J, with 6 bases between. The full variable domain, in which reference TRBV13 and TRBJ1-5 provide the parts outside the CDR3, is AAGVIQSPRHLIKEKRETATLKCYPIPRHDTVYWYQQGPGQDPQFLISFYEKMQSDKGSIPDRFSAQQFSDYHSELNMSSLELGDSALYFCASSSQYQPQHFGDGTRLSIL.